These T cell receptor beta chains were read from a single sample in a study of blood T cell repertoires in COVID-19. Here immunoSEQ multiplex PCR was the method, and the copy in TCRdb shows in-frame clones only, minus some. Among some 200,000 clones listed, roughly 80% were seen once. Sequencing was carried out using peripheral blood. The origin of the receptors is a woman in her seventies with COVID-19, enrolled during active disease. The CDR3 runs from the conserved cysteine through the conserved F or W. A D gene is named only where the DNA matches it firmly. A row's size may be missing; if present it is once, few, many or a size class.

v_call	d_call	j_call	clone_size	cdr3_nt	cdr3_aa
TRBV27	-	TRBJ1-1	-	TGTGCCAGCAGTTTGGGCAGCCCGGCGGGCACTGAAGCTTTCTTT	CASSLGSPAGTEAFF
TRBV5-4	-	TRBJ1-6	-	TGTGCCAGCAGCTCGGTCGGGGCGGGGGCAACAACTTCACCCCTCCACTTT	CASSSVGAGATTSPLHF
TRBV6-2/TRBV6-3	-	TRBJ2-6	-	TGTGCCAGCAGTCGTACAAGTTCTGGGGCCAACGTCCTGACTTTC	CASSRTSSGANVLTF
TRBV7-2	TRBD1	TRBJ1-2	-	TGTGCCAGCAGCGTACCAACAGGGGAGCTCGGGGGCTACACCTTC	CASSVPTGELGGYTF
TRBV24-1	-	TRBJ2-5	-	TGTGCCACCAGTGACTCTTTGGCACGACAGACCCTTACGGGAGAGACCCAGTACTTC	CATSDSLARQTLTGETQYF
TRBV19	TRBD2	TRBJ2-5	-	TGTGCCAGTAGAGGACTAGCGGGGCACTGGGAGACCCAGTACTTC	CASRGLAGHWETQYF
TRBV2	-	TRBJ1-3	-	TGTGCCAGCGAATACGGGGTCGGTGGAAACACCATATATTTT	CASEYGVGGNTIYF
TRBV5-6	-	TRBJ2-2	-	TGTGCCAGCAGCTTGGGATCGGGACTTCTGAACACCGGGGAGCTGTTTTTT	CASSLGSGLLNTGELFF
TRBV30	-	TRBJ1-1	-	TGTGCCTGGGGGGAGGTTGAAGCTTTCTTT	CAWGEVEAFF
TRBV7-9	-	TRBJ1-2	-	TGTGCCAGCAGCTTAGGCTTAAAAGCGGACTATGGCTACACCTTC	CASSLGLKADYGYTF
TRBV5-1	TRBD2	TRBJ2-5	-	TGCGCCAGCAGCCCCGATGTCGGGGGGTGGTACTTC	CASSPDVGGWYF
TRBV18	TRBD1	TRBJ1-4	-	TGTGCCAGCTCACCCACGCTGGACAGGGGCTCTAATGAAAAACTGTTTTTT	CASSPTLDRGSNEKLFF
TRBV9	TRBD2	TRBJ2-1	-	TGTGCCAGCAGCATAAGTTCCAGTAGCGGGACCTTCTCAGATGAGCAGTTCTTC	CASSISSSSGTFSDEQFF
TRBV5-6	-	TRBJ2-7	once	TGTGCCAGCAGCTCGTACAGGGTAGCGGCCCCGGGAGGCTACGAGCAGTACTTC	CASSSYRVAAPGGYEQYF
TRBV5-1	TRBD2	TRBJ2-7	-	TGCGCCAGCAGCTTGGCCATGACTAGCGGGGTCTCCTACGAGCAGTACTTC	CASSLAMTSGVSYEQYF
TRBV7-3	-	TRBJ2-3	-	TGTGCCAGCAGCTTAGGCGACCTAAGCGTAGCAGATACGCAGTATTTT	CASSLGDLSVADTQYF
TRBV7-2	TRBD1	TRBJ2-7	-	TGTGCCAGCAGCTTAGACCGGACAGGGTCCTACGAGCAGTACTTC	CASSLDRTGSYEQYF
TRBV7-2	TRBD2	TRBJ2-7	few	TGTGCCAGCAGGTCGACCTGGCTAGCGGGAGGGCGGGCCTTCTACGAGCAGTACTTC	CASRSTWLAGGRAFYEQYF
TRBV2	TRBD1	TRBJ1-2	-	TGTGCCACCCAAACCCGACAGGGCTCCAATGGCTACACCTTC	CATQTRQGSNGYTF
TRBV30	-	TRBJ2-7	once	TGTGCCTGGAGTCATCGGGGAGCGGCCGAGCAGTACTTC	CAWSHRGAAEQYF
TRBV10-2	-	TRBJ2-2	-	TGCGCCAGCAGGGGACTTGGTGGGCAATACACCGGGGAGCTGTTTTTT	CASRGLGGQYTGELFF
TRBV7-9	TRBD2	TRBJ2-7	-	TGTGCCAGCAGCGTTAGCGGGACGTCCTACGAGCAGTACTTC	CASSVSGTSYEQYF
TRBV18	-	TRBJ2-7	-	TGTGCCAGCTCACCAGATACTAGCGAGCAGTACTTC	CASSPDTSEQYF
TRBV18	TRBD2	TRBJ2-5	few	TGTGCCAGCTCACCTTACATAAGCGGGAGAGCAGAGACCCAGTACTTC	CASSPYISGRAETQYF
TRBV5-4	TRBD1	TRBJ1-2	-	TGTGCCAGCAGCTTGGACCAGGAGGGGGCTAGCTACACCTTC	CASSLDQEGASYTF
TRBV5-5	TRBD2	TRBJ2-2	-	TGTGCCAGCAGCTTGTACCCAGCGGGAGCGGGTATAACCGGGGAGCTGTTTTTT	CASSLYPAGAGITGELFF
TRBV7-2	-	TRBJ2-1	-	TGTGCCAGCAGCTTCAGAGGGACCTACAATGAGCAGTTCTTC	CASSFRGTYNEQFF
TRBV7-6	-	TRBJ2-7	few	TGTGCCAGCAGCTTAGACGGGTTCTCCTACGAGCAGTACTTC	CASSLDGFSYEQYF
TRBV9	-	TRBJ1-1	-	TGTGCCAGCAGCGTAGGGTTCTCGGGGGGTGAAGCTTTCTTT	CASSVGFSGGEAFF
TRBV3-1/TRBV3-2	-	TRBJ2-7	few	TGTGCCAGCAGCCATCTAGAGTCCCAGAGCTCCTACGAGCAGTACTTC	CASSHLESQSSYEQYF
TRBV13	-	TRBJ2-3	-	TGTGCCAGCAGCCTAGGACTCAGCGGCGGGAGCACAGATACGCAGTATTTT	CASSLGLSGGSTDTQYF
TRBV10-2	TRBD1	TRBJ1-2	-	TGCGCCAGCAGTGAGTCAAGGGGGCTCTATGGCTACACCTTC	CASSESRGLYGYTF
TRBV27	TRBD1	TRBJ2-6	-	TGTGCCAGCAGTAGACAGGGGGCGCGCGACTTCTCTGGGGCCAACGTCCTGACTTTC	CASSRQGARDFSGANVLTF
TRBV29-1	-	TRBJ1-1	-	TGCAGCGCCCTCTTAGATTTGAACACTGAAGCTTTCTTT	CSALLDLNTEAFF
TRBV24-1	TRBD2	TRBJ2-3	-	TGTGCCACCTCCACTAGCGGGGAGAAAAGGGATACGCAGTATTTT	CATSTSGEKRDTQYF
TRBV3-1/TRBV3-2	-	TRBJ2-3	-	TGTGCCAGCAGCAAACGATCTGCGGGCTTAAGCACAGATACGCAGTATTTT	CASSKRSAGLSTDTQYF
TRBV28	TRBD1	TRBJ2-3	-	TGTGCCAGCAGTAACAGGGGGCAACTCACAGATACGCAGTATTTT	CASSNRGQLTDTQYF
TRBV9	TRBD2	TRBJ2-1	once	TGTGCCAGCAACCCCAGGGGGACTAGCGGATCAAATGAGCAGTTCTTC	CASNPRGTSGSNEQFF
TRBV5-1	-	TRBJ2-3	-	TGCGCCAGCCGACTCCCCACGCAGGGTGCTACGCAGTATTTT	CASRLPTQGATQYF
TRBV19	-	TRBJ1-1	-	TGTGCCAGTAGGTTGGAGGGGTTAAACACTGAAGCTTTCTTT	CASRLEGLNTEAFF
TRBV6-5	-	TRBJ2-5	-	TGTGCCAGCAGTAACAGAGGACAGATAGAGACCCAGTACTTC	CASSNRGQIETQYF
TRBV6-2/TRBV6-3	TRBD2	TRBJ2-2	-	TGTGCCAGCAGTTATAAAACTAGCGGTTTTACCGGGGAGCTGTTTTTT	CASSYKTSGFTGELFF
TRBV30	TRBD2	TRBJ2-3	-	TGTGCCTGGAGACTAGCGGGAGGGAAGGGCACGCAGTATTTT	CAWRLAGGKGTQYF
TRBV6-2/TRBV6-3	TRBD1	TRBJ2-3	-	TGTGCCAGCAGTTACTCGACGCTCGGACAGGGTAGCACAGATACGCAGTATTTT	CASSYSTLGQGSTDTQYF
TRBV5-1	TRBD1	TRBJ2-3	-	TGCGCCAGCATGACAGGGGGCTACACAGATACGCAGTATTTT	CASMTGGYTDTQYF
TRBV5-4	TRBD1	TRBJ2-5	once	TGTGCCAGCAGCAAGGGACAGGGGGCAGAGACCCAGTACTTC	CASSKGQGAETQYF
TRBV19	TRBD1	TRBJ2-7	-	TGTGCCAGTAGCCCTACAGGGGGCTCCTACGAGCAGTACTTC	CASSPTGGSYEQYF
TRBV6-2/TRBV6-3	TRBD2	TRBJ2-7	-	TGTGCCAGCAGTCCCGGGACTAGCGGGAGGCGCGACGAGCAGTACTTC	CASSPGTSGRRDEQYF
TRBV5-5	TRBD1	TRBJ2-1	-	TGTGCCAGCAGCTTGCGATGGGACAGTAGGACGGCTGGCTCCTACAATGAGCAGTTCTTC	CASSLRWDSRTAGSYNEQFF
TRBV30	-	TRBJ2-6	-	TGTGCCTGGGAGGGGGTTACCTCTGGGGCCAACGTCCTGACTTTC	CAWEGVTSGANVLTF
TRBV4-3	TRBD2	TRBJ2-7	-	TGCGCCAGCAGCCAGGCGACTAGCGGGAGTTACCCCTACGAGCAGTACTTC	CASSQATSGSYPYEQYF
TRBV10-2	-	TRBJ1-2	-	TGCGCCAGCAGTGAGTCTCGTTCGGGAGGGGAGGACTATGGCTACACCTTC	CASSESRSGGEDYGYTF
TRBV6-2/TRBV6-3	TRBD1	TRBJ2-7	-	TGTGCCAGCAGTTACTCGGTCCATCCGGGACAGGGTACCTACGAGCAGTACTTC	CASSYSVHPGQGTYEQYF